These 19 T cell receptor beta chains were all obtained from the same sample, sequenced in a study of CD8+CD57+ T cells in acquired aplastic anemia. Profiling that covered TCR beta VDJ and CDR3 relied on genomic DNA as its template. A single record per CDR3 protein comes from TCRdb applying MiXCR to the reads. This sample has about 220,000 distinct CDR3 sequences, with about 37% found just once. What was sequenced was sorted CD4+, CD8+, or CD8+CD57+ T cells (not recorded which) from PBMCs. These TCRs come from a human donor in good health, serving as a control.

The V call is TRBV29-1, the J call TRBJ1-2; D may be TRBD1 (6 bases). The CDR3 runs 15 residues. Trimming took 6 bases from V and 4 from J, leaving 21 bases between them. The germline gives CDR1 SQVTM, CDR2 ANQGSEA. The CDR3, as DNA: TGCAGCGTGTCGGATGTGGGCAGGGGAGTCTATGGCTACACCTTC. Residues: CSVSDVGRGVYGYTF.

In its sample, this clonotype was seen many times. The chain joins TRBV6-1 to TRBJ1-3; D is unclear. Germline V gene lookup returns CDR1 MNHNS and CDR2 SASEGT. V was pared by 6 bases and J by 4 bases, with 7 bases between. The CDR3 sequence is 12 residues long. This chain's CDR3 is CASRGSGNTIYF. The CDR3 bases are TGTGCCAGCAGGGGGTCCGGAAACACCATATATTTT.

The CDR3 DNA sequence: TGTGCCAGCAGGGGAATGAACACTGAAGCTTTCTTT. This sequence encodes CASRGMNTEAFF. The genes are TRBV6-2 or TRBV6-3 and TRBJ1-1; no definite D call. CDR3 length: 12 residues. Trimming took 6 bases from V and 0 from J, leaving 5 bases between them. The V gene's germline CDR1 is MNHEY and CDR2 SVGEGT.

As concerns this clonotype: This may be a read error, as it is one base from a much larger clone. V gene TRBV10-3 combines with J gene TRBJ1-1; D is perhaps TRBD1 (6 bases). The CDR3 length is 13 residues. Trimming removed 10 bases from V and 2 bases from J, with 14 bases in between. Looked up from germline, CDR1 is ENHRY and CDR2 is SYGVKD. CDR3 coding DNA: TGTGCCAGCAGATGGACAGAAAACACTGAAGCTTTCTTT. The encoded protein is CASRWTENTEAFF.

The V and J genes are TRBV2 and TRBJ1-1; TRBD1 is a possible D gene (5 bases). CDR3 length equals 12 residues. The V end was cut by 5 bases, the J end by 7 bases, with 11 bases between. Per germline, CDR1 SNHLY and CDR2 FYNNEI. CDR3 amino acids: CASSTTGREAFF. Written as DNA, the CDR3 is TGTGCCAGCAGTACCACAGGCCGTGAAGCTTTCTTT. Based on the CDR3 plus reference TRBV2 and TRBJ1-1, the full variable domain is EPEVTQTPSHQVTQMGQEVILRCVPISNHLYFYWYRQILGQKVEFLVSFYNNEISEKSEIFDDQFSVERPDGSNFTLKIRSTKLEDSAMYFCASSTTGREAFFGQGTRLTVV.

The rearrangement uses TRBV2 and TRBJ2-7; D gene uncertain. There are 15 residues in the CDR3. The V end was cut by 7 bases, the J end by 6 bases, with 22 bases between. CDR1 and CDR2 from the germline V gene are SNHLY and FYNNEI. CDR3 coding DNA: TGTGCCAGCACGGCAAGGCAAGTCCATCCTTCCGAGCAGTACTTC. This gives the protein CASTARQVHPSEQYF. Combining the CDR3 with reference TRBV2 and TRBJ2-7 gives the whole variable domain EPEVTQTPSHQVTQMGQEVILRCVPISNHLYFYWYRQILGQKVEFLVSFYNNEISEKSEIFDDQFSVERPDGSNFTLKIRSTKLEDSAMYFCASTARQVHPSEQYFGPGTRLTVT.

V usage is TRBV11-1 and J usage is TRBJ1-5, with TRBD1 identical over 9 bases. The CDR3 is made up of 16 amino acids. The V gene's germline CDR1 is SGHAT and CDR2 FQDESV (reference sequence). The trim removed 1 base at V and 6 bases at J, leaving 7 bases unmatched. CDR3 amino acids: CASSLDGGTGSQPQHF. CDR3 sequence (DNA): TGTGCCAGCAGCTTAGATGGGGGGACAGGGAGTCAGCCCCAGCATTTT. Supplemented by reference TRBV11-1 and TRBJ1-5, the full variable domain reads EAEVAQSPRYKITEKSQAVAFWCDPISGHATLYWYRQILGQGPELLVQFQDESVVDDSQLPKDRFSAERLKGVDSTLKIQPAELGDSAMYLCASSLDGGTGSQPQHFGDGTRLSIL.

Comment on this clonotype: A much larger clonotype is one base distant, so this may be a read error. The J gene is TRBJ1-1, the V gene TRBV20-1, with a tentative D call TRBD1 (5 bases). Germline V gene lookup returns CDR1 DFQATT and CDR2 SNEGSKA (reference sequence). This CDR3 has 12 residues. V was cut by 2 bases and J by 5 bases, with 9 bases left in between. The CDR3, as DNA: TGCAGTGCTAGAACAGGTCGGACTGAAGCTTTCTTT. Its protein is CSARTGRTEAFF.

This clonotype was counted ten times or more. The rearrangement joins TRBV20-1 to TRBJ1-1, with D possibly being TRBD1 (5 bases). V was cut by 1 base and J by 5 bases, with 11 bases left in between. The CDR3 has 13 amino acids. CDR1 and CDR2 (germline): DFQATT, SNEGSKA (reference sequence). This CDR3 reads CSARGREGTEAFF. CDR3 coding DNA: TGCAGTGCTAGAGGCAGGGAGGGGACTGAAGCTTTCTTT.

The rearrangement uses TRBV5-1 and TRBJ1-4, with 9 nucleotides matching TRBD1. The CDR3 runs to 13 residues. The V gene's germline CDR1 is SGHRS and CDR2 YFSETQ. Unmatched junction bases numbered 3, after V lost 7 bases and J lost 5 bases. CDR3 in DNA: TGCGCCAGCGCCGGGACAGGGAATGAAAAACTGTTTTTT. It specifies CASAGTGNEKLFF.

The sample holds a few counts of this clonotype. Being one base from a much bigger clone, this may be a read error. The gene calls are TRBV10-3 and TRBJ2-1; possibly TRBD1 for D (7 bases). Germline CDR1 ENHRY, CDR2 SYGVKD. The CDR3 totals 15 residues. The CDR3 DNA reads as TGTGCCATCAGCACCAGGGGGGAAGGGTACAATGAGCGGTTCTTC. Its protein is CAISTRGEGYNERFF.

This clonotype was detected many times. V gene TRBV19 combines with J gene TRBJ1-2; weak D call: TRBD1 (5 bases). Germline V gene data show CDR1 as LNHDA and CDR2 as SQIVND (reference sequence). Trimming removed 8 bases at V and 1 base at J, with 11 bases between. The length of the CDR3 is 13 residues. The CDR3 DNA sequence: TGTGCCAGTGACGAAGGGGTTAACTATGGCTACACCTTC. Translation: CASDEGVNYGYTF.

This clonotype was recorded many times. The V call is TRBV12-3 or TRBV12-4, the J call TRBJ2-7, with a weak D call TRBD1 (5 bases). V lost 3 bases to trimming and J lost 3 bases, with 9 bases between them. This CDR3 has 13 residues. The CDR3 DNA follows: TGTGCCAGCAGTTTGGGCAGGGTCTACGAGCAGTACTTC. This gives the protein CASSLGRVYEQYF.

The CDR3 loop reads CASSLAVRGLDTEAFF. The CDR3 DNA follows: TGTGCCAGCAGCTTAGCCGTACGGGGGTTAGACACTGAAGCTTTCTTT. This chain uses TRBV19 with TRBJ1-1; tentatively, D is TRBD1 (5 bases). Trimming left V 9 bases short and J 3 bases short, with 23 bases between. The CDR3 consists of 16 residues. Germline-derived CDR1 and CDR2 are LNHDA and SQIVND (reference sequence).

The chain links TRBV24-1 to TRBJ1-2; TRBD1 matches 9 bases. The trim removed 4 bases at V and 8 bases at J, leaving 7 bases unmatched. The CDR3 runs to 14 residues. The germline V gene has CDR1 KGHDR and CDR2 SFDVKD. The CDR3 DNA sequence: TGTGCCACCAGTGACCGGGACAGGGTCTCGGGCTACACCTTC. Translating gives CATSDRDRVSGYTF.

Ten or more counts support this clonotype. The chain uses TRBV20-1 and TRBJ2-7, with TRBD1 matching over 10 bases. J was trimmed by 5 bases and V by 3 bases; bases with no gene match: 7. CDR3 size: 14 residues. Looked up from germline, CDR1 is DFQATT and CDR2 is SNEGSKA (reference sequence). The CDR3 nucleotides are TGCAGTGCTAGTGGCCGGGACAGGGGTCACGAGCAGTACTTC. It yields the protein CSASGRDRGHEQYF.

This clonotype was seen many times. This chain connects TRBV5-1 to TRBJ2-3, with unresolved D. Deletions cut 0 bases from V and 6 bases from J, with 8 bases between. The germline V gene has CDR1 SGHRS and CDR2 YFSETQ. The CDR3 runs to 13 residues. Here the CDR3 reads CASSLGPGDTQYF. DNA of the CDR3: TGCGCCAGCAGCTTGGGGCCTGGCGATACGCAGTATTTT. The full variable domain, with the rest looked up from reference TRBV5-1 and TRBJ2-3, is KAGVTQTPRYLIKTRGQQVTLSCSPISGHRSVSWYQQTPGQGLQFLFEYFSETQRNKGNFPGRFSGRQFSNSRSEMNVSTLELGDSALYLCASSLGPGDTQYFGPGTRLTVL.

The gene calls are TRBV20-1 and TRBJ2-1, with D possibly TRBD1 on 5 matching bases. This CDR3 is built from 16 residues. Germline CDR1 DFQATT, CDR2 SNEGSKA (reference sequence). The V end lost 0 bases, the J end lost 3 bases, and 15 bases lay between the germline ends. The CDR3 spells CSARDQGGRHYNEQFF. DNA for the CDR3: TGCAGTGCTAGAGATCAGGGCGGCCGCCACTACAATGAGCAGTTCTTC.

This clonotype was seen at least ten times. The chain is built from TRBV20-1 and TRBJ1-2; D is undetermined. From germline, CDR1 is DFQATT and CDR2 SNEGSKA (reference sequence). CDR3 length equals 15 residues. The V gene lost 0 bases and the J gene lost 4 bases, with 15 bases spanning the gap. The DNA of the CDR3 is TGCAGTGCTAGAGATCTAGGGCGGGGAATCTATGGCTACACCTTC. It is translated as CSARDLGRGIYGYTF.